The 5 T cell receptor beta chains reported below all come from one sample, sequenced in a study of blood T cell repertoires in COVID-19. Using immunoSEQ multiplex PCR, the repertoire was profiled, and TCRdb retains in-frame clones only, with some absent. The sample consists of around 60,000 clones, roughly four fifths of them appearing once. Sequencing was done on a sample of peripheral blood. These receptors came from a man aged 50-60 years with COVID-19, enrolled during active disease.

This rearrangement joins TRBV19 to TRBJ2-3; a possible D gene is TRBD2 (6 bases). CDR3 length: 12 amino acids. The germline V gene encodes CDR1 LNHDA and CDR2 SQIVND (reference sequence). Trimming pared 9 bases from V and 3 bases from J, leaving 10 bases between. CDR3 DNA: TGTGCCAGAAGGGACTTAACAGATACGCAGTATTTT. Protein: CARRDLTDTQYF.

This chain links TRBV14 with TRBJ1-2, with unresolved D. CDR3 length: 14 amino acids. Germline CDR1 and CDR2: SGHDN and FVKESK. Trimming stripped 0 bases from V and 6 bases from J, with 11 bases between. This CDR3 reads CASSQDWATDGYTF. The DNA for the CDR3 is TGTGCCAGCAGCCAAGACTGGGCTACAGATGGCTACACCTTC.

V gene TRBV12-3 or TRBV12-4 combines with J gene TRBJ2-1; 7 positions agree with TRBD2. The junction had 1 base not matched to a gene; V was cut back by 3 bases and J by 5 bases. The CDR3 spans 13 residues. The CDR3 here is CASSLGTNNEQFF. In DNA, the CDR3 is TGTGCCAGCAGTTTGGGGACTAACAATGAGCAGTTCTTC.

In this sample, this clone turned up a few times. The J gene is TRBJ2-6, the V gene TRBV9; D possibly corresponds to TRBD2 (6 bases). V lost 2 bases and J 0 bases, leaving 12 bases between the germline ends. This CDR3 region has 17 residues. The V gene's germline CDR1 is SGDLS and CDR2 YYNGEE. DNA of the CDR3: TGTGCCAGCAGCGTGGGACTCAACCCCTCTGGGGCCAACGTCCTGACTTTC. It encodes CASSVGLNPSGANVLTF. The whole variable domain, filled in from reference TRBV9 and TRBJ2-6, reads DSGVTQTPKHLITATGQRVTLRCSPRSGDLSVYWYQQSLDQGLQFLIQYYNGEERAKGNILERFSAQQFPDLHSELNLSSLELGDSALYFCASSVGLNPSGANVLTFGAGSRLTVL.

The V call is TRBV4-3, the J call TRBJ1-1, with D perhaps matching TRBD1 (6 bases). CDR3 length equals 14 residues. V was pared by 0 bases and J by 7 bases, with 12 bases between. Looked up from germline, CDR1 is LGHNA and CDR2 is YSLEER. The CDR3 DNA reads TGCGCCAGCAGCCAAGATAGGGGGTCGGGTGAAGCTTTCTTT. It is translated as CASSQDRGSGEAFF.